The present T cell receptor beta chain was sequenced within a study of Ad26.COV2.S vaccination and SARS-CoV-2 variants. Overall study: Among those in the COV1001 Ad26.COV2.S trial arm was the donor.

Details on this clone: Its antigen is undetermined.

Looked up from germline, CDR1 is SNHLY and CDR2 is FYNNEI. CDR3 size: 15 residues. V gave up 6 bases and J gave up 2 bases; unmatched junction bases: 4. Study results and limitations: Substantial breadth was reported for post-vaccination spike-specific CD8+ and CD4+ T cells.

Profiling relied on immunoSEQ multiplex PCR, and the TCRdb table lists in-frame clones only, not all of them. The table records approximately 410,000 clones, roughly 90% of them present only once. Treatment indicated: roughly 18 received Ad26.COV2.S at low or high dose, single or two shots; several received placebo; per-sample allocation not given. Vaccine and placebo recipients were sampled on day 63 after the first injection. The rearrangement links TRBV2 to TRBJ2-1, with 10 bases fitting TRBD2. This TCR came from a person between 18 and 59 years old who received the Ad26.COV2.S COVID-19 vaccine or a placebo. Material: peripheral blood, obtained in a trial of Ad26.COV2.S vaccine versus placebo. CDR3 coding DNA: TGTGCCAGCAGCGAACTAGCGGGGCCCTACAATGAGCAGTTCTTC. It specifies CASSELAGPYNEQFF. Filled out from reference TRBV2 and TRBJ2-1, the complete variable domain reads EPEVTQTPSHQVTQMGQEVILRCVPISNHLYFYWYRQILGQKVEFLVSFYNNEISEKSEIFDDQFSVERPDGSNFTLKIRSTKLEDSAMYFCASSELAGPYNEQFFGPGTRLTVL.